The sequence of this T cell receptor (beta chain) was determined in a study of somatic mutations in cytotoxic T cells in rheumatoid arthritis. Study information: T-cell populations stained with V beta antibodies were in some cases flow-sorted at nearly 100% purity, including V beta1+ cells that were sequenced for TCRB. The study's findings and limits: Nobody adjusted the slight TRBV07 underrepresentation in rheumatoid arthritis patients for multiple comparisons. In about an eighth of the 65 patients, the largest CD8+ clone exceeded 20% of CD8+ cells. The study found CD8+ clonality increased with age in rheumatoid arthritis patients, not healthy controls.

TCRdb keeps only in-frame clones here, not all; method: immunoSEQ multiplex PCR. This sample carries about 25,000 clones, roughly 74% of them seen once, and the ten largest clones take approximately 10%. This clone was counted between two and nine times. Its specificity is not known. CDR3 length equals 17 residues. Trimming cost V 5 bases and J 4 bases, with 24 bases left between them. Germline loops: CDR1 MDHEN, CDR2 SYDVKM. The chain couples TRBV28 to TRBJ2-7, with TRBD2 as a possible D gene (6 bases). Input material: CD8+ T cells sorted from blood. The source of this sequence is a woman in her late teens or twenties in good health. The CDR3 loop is CASSPKPGPGGYYEQYF. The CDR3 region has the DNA TGTGCCAGCAGTCCTAAACCCGGGCCCGGAGGGTATTACGAGCAGTACTTC.